Below are 21 T cell receptor beta chains sequenced from a single sample in a study of CD8 T cells in Susac syndrome. RNA was extracted with the RNeasy kit, and a quantity of about 0.5 to 1 ug was reverse transcribed using random hexamers. TCRdb itself ran the immunoSEQ multiplex PCR reads through MiXCR, one entry per CDR3 protein. Of fewer than 95,000 distinct CDR3 sequences listed, approximately 96% are singletons. Material for sequencing was CD8+ T cells from PBMCs. The receptors originated from a human donor with Susac syndrome.

The chain carries TRBV29-1 and TRBJ2-2; D not certain. The CDR3 spans 14 residues. Trimming left V 5 bases short and J 1 base short, with 11 bases between. CDR1 is SQVTM and CDR2 is ANQGSEA in the germline V gene. The DNA for the CDR3 is TGCAGCGTTATCAGGTCGGGGAACACCGGGGAGCTGTTTTTT. Its translation is CSVIRSGNTGELFF.

V gene TRBV20-1 combines with J gene TRBJ1-6, with 11 bases that match TRBD1. J was trimmed by 7 bases and V by 3 bases; bases with no gene match: 8. The CDR3 consists of 16 residues. Germline V lookup: CDR1 DFQATT, CDR2 SNEGSKA (reference sequence). CDR3 DNA: TGCAGTGCTAGTAGGACAGGGGGCGAATGGAATTCACCCCTCCACTTT. Translation gives CSASRTGGEWNSPLHF.

The chain combines TRBV27 with TRBJ2-1, with 8 bases matching TRBD1. Per the germline V gene, CDR1 is MNHEY and CDR2 is SMNVEV (reference sequence). Germline trimming cut 5 bases from V and 5 bases from J; bases unmatched to any gene: 11. The CDR3 runs 16 residues. The CDR3 loop is CASSPGWDRIDNEQFF. CDR3 bases: TGTGCCAGCAGTCCCGGTTGGGACAGGATCGACAATGAGCAGTTCTTC.

The genes are TRBV12-3 or TRBV12-4 and TRBJ1-6; TRBD1 aligns across 7 bases. This CDR3 has 14 amino acids. V lost 4 bases and J lost 8; bases outside the gene matches: 5. The CDR3 nucleotides read TGTGCCAGCAGTTCCGGACAGGCAGATTCACCCCTCCACTTT. Its protein is CASSSGQADSPLHF.

CDR3 sequence (DNA): TGCAGCGTTGAAGAAGGGGTGAACTATGGCTACACCTTC. The encoded protein is CSVEEGVNYGYTF. The chain joins TRBV29-1 to TRBJ1-2; possibly TRBD1 for D (5 bases). CDR3 size: 13 residues. Trimming removed 0 bases from V and 2 bases from J, with 7 bases in between. Per the germline V gene, CDR1 is SQVTM and CDR2 is ANQGSEA.

This chain's CDR3 is CASSPPGEAGGRETQYF. The CDR3 DNA follows: TGTGCCAGCAGCCCCCCCGGGGAGGCGGGGGGGCGGGAGACCCAGTACTTC. V is TRBV9 and J is TRBJ2-5, with TRBD2 matching 9 bases. Trimming at V came to 4 bases and at J to 5 bases, leaving 15 bases not matched to a gene. This CDR3 is 17 amino acids long. CDR1 and CDR2 from the germline V gene are SGDLS and YYNGEE.

V and J are TRBV15 and TRBJ2-7; 9 bases match TRBD1. The length of the CDR3 is 16 residues. Germline V CDR1 and CDR2: LNHNV, YYDKDF (reference sequence). The V and J ends lost 5 bases and 0 bases, in that order; junction bases with no gene match: 8. The CDR3 sequence: CATSGGTGINSYEQYF. CDR3 in DNA: TGTGCCACCAGCGGAGGGACAGGGATAAACTCCTACGAGCAGTACTTC.

This chain uses TRBV5-4 with TRBJ2-3; tentative D call: TRBD1 (5 bases). Trimming took 4 bases from V and 6 from J, leaving 15 bases between them. Germline CDR1 is SGHNT and CDR2 is YYREEE (reference sequence). This CDR3 contains 14 residues. The CDR3 DNA sequence: TGTGCCAGCAGCCCTTGGGTGAAGGGGGATACGCAGTATTTT. This codes for CASSPWVKGDTQYF.

V is TRBV9 and J is TRBJ1-6, with D perhaps TRBD1 (5 bases). CDR3 length equals 14 residues. V gave up 4 bases and J gave up 13 bases, with 18 bases separating them. Germline CDR1 and CDR2: SGDLS and YYNGEE. The CDR3 reads CASSPSGTKSPLHF. CDR3 coding DNA: TGTGCCAGCAGCCCCTCGGGGACTAAGAGTCCCCTCCACTTT.

This chain connects TRBV9 to TRBJ2-2; a possible D gene is TRBD1 (6 bases). Germline CDR1 reads SGDLS; CDR2 reads YYNGEE. This CDR3 spans 15 amino acids. Trimming took off 5 bases at V and 4 bases at J, with 15 bases between the two ends. CDR3 region: CASSDSGDGTGELFF. The CDR3 coding sequence is TGTGCCAGCAGTGATTCAGGGGACGGCACCGGGGAGCTGTTTTTT.

The V and J genes are TRBV11-1 and TRBJ2-1; a possible D gene is TRBD1 (5 bases). This CDR3 is 13 amino acids long. V shed 4 bases and J shed 9 bases, with 13 bases lying between them. CDR1 SGHAT and CDR2 FQDESV come from the germline V gene (reference sequence). The CDR3 sequence: CASSSLGGAEQFF. CDR3 coding DNA: TGTGCCAGCAGCTCCCTCGGTGGGGCTGAGCAGTTCTTC.

This sequence joins TRBV7-3 and TRBJ1-1; TRBD1 matches at 7 bases. After removal of 3 bases from V and 7 bases from J, the junction contained 5 bases not matched to a gene. Germline V lookup: CDR1 SGHTA, CDR2 FQGTGA. The CDR3 has 13 amino acids. CDR3 bases: TGTGCCAGCAGCTTTACAGGGGAGAGTGAAGCTTTCTTT. Its protein is CASSFTGESEAFF.

The chain couples TRBV30 to TRBJ2-5, with D perhaps matching TRBD1 or TRBD2 (6 bases each). The germline V and J ends were trimmed by 3 bases and 2 bases, with 10 bases remaining between them. The CDR3 length is 13 residues. Germline V gene lookup returns CDR1 GTSNPN and CDR2 SVGIG (reference sequence). The CDR3: CAWRWGAQETQYF. DNA for the CDR3: TGTGCCTGGAGATGGGGGGCTCAAGAGACCCAGTACTTC.

The gene calls are TRBV6-5 and TRBJ2-7, with D perhaps TRBD1 or TRBD2 (5 bases each). The CDR3 sequence is 13 residues long. CDR1 is MNHEY and CDR2 is SVGAGI in the germline V gene. V lost 0 bases and J lost 5, with 8 bases in between. CDR3 nucleotides: TGTGCCAGCAGTTACTCCGAGGGGAACGAGCAGTACTTC. This translates into CASSYSEGNEQYF.

The chain employs TRBV27 and TRBJ1-2; 7 bases line up with TRBD1. The CDR3 totals 13 residues. V trimming: 3 bases; J trimming: 6 bases; junction bases outside the gene matches: 4. Germline assignment: CDR1 MNHEY and CDR2 SMNVEV (reference sequence). This CDR3 reads CASSFTGEDGYTF. In DNA form, the CDR3 reads TGTGCCAGCAGTTTCACAGGGGAGGATGGCTACACCTTC.

The chain couples TRBV4-3 to TRBJ1-1, with D hard to call. This CDR3 is 16 amino acids long. Trimming cost V 0 bases and J 4 bases, with 15 bases left between them. The germline gives CDR1 LGHNA, CDR2 YSLEER. CDR3 sequence reads: CASSQDPRALGTEAFF. In DNA, the CDR3 is TGCGCCAGCAGCCAAGATCCAAGGGCCCTGGGCACTGAAGCTTTCTTT.

J is TRBJ2-2 and V is TRBV12-3 or TRBV12-4; D is perhaps TRBD1 or TRBD2 (5 bases each). The CDR3 extends over 14 amino acids. Trimming pared 6 bases from V and 4 bases from J, leaving 12 bases between. The CDR3 is CASSTGPPTGELFF. In DNA, the CDR3 is TGTGCCAGCAGCACGGGACCCCCCACCGGGGAGCTGTTTTTT.

V usage is TRBV7-2 and J usage is TRBJ2-3; perhaps TRBD1 as D (6 bases). Germline V CDR1 and CDR2: SGHTA, FQGNSA. CDR3 length: 14 amino acids. The V end lost 5 bases, the J end lost 6 bases, and 15 bases lay between the germline ends. The CDR3 protein is CASSVQGPSDTQYF. In DNA form, the CDR3 reads TGTGCCAGCAGCGTACAGGGTCCCTCGGATACGCAGTATTTT.

The chain employs TRBV3-1 and TRBJ2-7; 9 nucleotides align to TRBD1. Germline CDR1 is LGHDT and CDR2 is YNNKEL (reference sequence). With 4 bases clipped from V and 3 bases from J, the junction kept 7 bases outside the gene matches. This CDR3 comprises 15 residues. DNA of the CDR3: TGTGCCAGCAGCCGGGATCGGGACAGGGTCTACGAGCAGTACTTC. It specifies CASSRDRDRVYEQYF.

The chain has TRBV9 and TRBJ1-5; 10 nucleotides agree with TRBD1. The length of the CDR3 is 15 residues. J gave up 5 bases and V 5 bases, and 7 bases lay outside the gene matches. Looked up from germline, CDR1 is SGDLS and CDR2 is YYNGEE. The CDR3 coding sequence is TGTGCCAGCAGTTTCGACAGGGGGCTCGATCAGCCCCAGCATTTT. The encoded protein is CASSFDRGLDQPQHF.

The V and J genes are TRBV18 and TRBJ2-1; D perhaps matches TRBD1 (6 bases). This CDR3 contains 14 residues. Germline loops: CDR1 KGHSH, CDR2 LQKENI. Trimming removed 3 bases at V and 6 bases at J, with 12 bases between. The CDR3 protein is CASSPGASRNEQFF. Here the CDR3 DNA reads TGTGCCAGCTCACCGGGGGCTAGTCGCAATGAGCAGTTCTTC.